This passage covers 25 T cell receptor beta chains from one sample sequenced in a study of cytomegalovirus exposure and HLA in healthy donors. The study ran its PCR with 60 Vbeta and 13 Jbeta primers. Profiled with immunoSEQ multiplex PCR; TCRdb holds only in-frame clones, not every one. The table records roughly 160,000 clones, approximately 71% of them present only once. The sequenced material came from PBMCs. These receptors were collected from a girl aged 5-17 years in good health and CMV-seronegative.

This clone was detected only a few times. The CDR3 reads CASSLSGTYNSPLHF. CDR3 in DNA: TGTGCCAGCTCGCTTTCCGGGACCTATAATTCACCCCTCCACTTT. This chain links TRBV27 with TRBJ1-6; D not resolved. Trimming shortened V by 8 bases and J by 2 bases, and 13 bases separated the two germline ends. This CDR3 contains 15 residues. Per the germline V gene, CDR1 is MNHEY and CDR2 is SMNVEV (reference sequence).

The V and J genes are TRBV7-8 and TRBJ2-3; a weak D match, TRBD2 (6 bases). The CDR3 covers 12 residues. Deletions cut 2 bases from V and 11 bases from J, with 11 bases between. The germline CDR1 and CDR2 sequences are SGHVS and FQNEAQ. The CDR3 loop reads CASSLYSGMQYF. Written as DNA, the CDR3 is TGTGCCAGCAGCTTATATAGCGGCATGCAGTATTTT. Complete variable domain (other parts from reference TRBV7-8 and TRBJ2-3): GAGVSQSPRYKVAKRGQDVALRCDPISGHVSLFWYQQALGQGPEFLTYFQNEAQLDKSGLPSDRFFAERPEGSVSTLKIQRTQQEDSAVYLCASSLYSGMQYFGPGTRLTVL.

The rearrangement joins TRBV2 to TRBJ2-7; TRBD1 matches 9 bases. Looked up from germline, CDR1 is SNHLY and CDR2 is FYNNEI. The ends lost 6 bases at V and 1 base at J; junction bases unmatched: 1. CDR3 length equals 13 residues. The CDR3 bases are TGTGCCAGCAGGGACAGGGGTTCCTACGAGCAGTACTTC. It codes for CASRDRGSYEQYF. Drawing the rest from reference TRBV2 and TRBJ2-7, the complete variable domain is EPEVTQTPSHQVTQMGQEVILRCVPISNHLYFYWYRQILGQKVEFLVSFYNNEISEKSEIFDDQFSVERPDGSNFTLKIRSTKLEDSAMYFCASRDRGSYEQYFGPGTRLTVT.

This clone was picked up one time. The rearrangement links TRBV4-1 to TRBJ1-6; 7 bases are a match to TRBD1. Germline V gene data show CDR1 as MGHRA and CDR2 as YSYEKL. The J segment lost 2 bases and the V segment lost 3 bases, leaving 10 bases of the junction unmatched. CDR3 length: 18 amino acids. The DNA for the CDR3 is TGCGCCAGCAGCCACCTGGCCAGGGGGAGGACCTATAATTCACCCCTCCACTTT. Its protein is CASSHLARGRTYNSPLHF.

The chain employs TRBV7-9 and TRBJ1-5; tentatively, D is TRBD1 (5 bases). Germline values: CDR1 SEHNR, CDR2 FQNEAQ (reference sequence). Trimming shortened V by 7 bases and J by 5 bases, and 12 bases separated the two germline ends. CDR3 length: 13 residues. The CDR3 DNA follows: TGTGCCAGCACCCCCGGGGGGGATCAGCCCCAGCATTTT. Translation gives CASTPGGDQPQHF.

The V and J genes are TRBV14 and TRBJ2-3; 9 bases map to TRBD2. The V gene end was trimmed by 1 base and the J gene end by 7 bases; junction bases not matched to a gene: 6. Germline CDR1 reads SGHDN; CDR2 reads FVKESK. The CDR3 covers 15 residues. The CDR3 bases are TGTGCCAGCAGCCAAGTTCATAGCGGGGGAAATACGCAGTATTTT. Its protein is CASSQVHSGGNTQYF. The whole variable domain, filled in from reference TRBV14 and TRBJ2-3, reads EAGVTQFPSHSVIEKGQTVTLRCDPISGHDNLYWYRRVMGKEIKFLLHFVKESKQDESGMPNNRFLAERTGGTYSTLKVQPAELEDSGVYFCASSQVHSGGNTQYFGPGTRLTVL.

The V and J genes are TRBV2 and TRBJ2-4; 11 bases are a match to TRBD1. V lost 5 bases to trimming and J lost 9 bases; unmatched junction nucleotides: 9. The CDR3 runs 15 residues. Per germline, CDR1 SNHLY and CDR2 FYNNEI. The CDR3 DNA sequence: TGTGCCAGCAGTTCCGGGACAGGGGGATATGGCATTCAGTACTTC. Its translation: CASSSGTGGYGIQYF. Variable domain in full (rest from reference TRBV2 and TRBJ2-4): EPEVTQTPSHQVTQMGQEVILRCVPISNHLYFYWYRQILGQKVEFLVSFYNNEISEKSEIFDDQFSVERPDGSNFTLKIRSTKLEDSAMYFCASSSGTGGYGIQYFGAGTRLSVL.

This clone was seen a single time. The chain couples TRBV19 to TRBJ1-1, with TRBD1 as a possible D gene (6 bases). The length of the CDR3 is 13 residues. The germline gives CDR1 LNHDA, CDR2 SQIVND (reference sequence). Trimming removed 7 bases from V and 0 bases from J, with 9 bases in between. The CDR3 DNA sequence: TGTGCCAGTATGGACAGTTTGAACACTGAAGCTTTCTTT. This translates into CASMDSLNTEAFF.

For this clone: The same CDR3 can be traced to other DNA sequences in this sample. The chain couples TRBV20-1 to TRBJ2-1, with TRBD2 as a possible D gene (5 bases). Per the germline V gene, CDR1 is DFQATT and CDR2 is SNEGSKA (reference sequence). Trimming left V 3 bases short and J 6 bases short, with 6 bases between. CDR3 length: 11 residues. This chain's CDR3 is CSARAGNEQFF. The CDR3 DNA is TGCAGTGCTAGGGCGGGCAATGAGCAGTTCTTC.

The gene calls are TRBV29-1 and TRBJ2-7; the D is unclear. Deletions cut 2 bases from V and 3 bases from J, with 8 bases between. Germline V lookup: CDR1 SQVTM, CDR2 ANQGSEA. This CDR3 spans 12 amino acids. The CDR3 DNA reads TGCAGCGTTGAAACGGGTTACTACGAGCAGTACTTC. It specifies CSVETGYYEQYF.

This clone came up once. The rearrangement joins TRBV7-8 to TRBJ2-7; the D gene is possibly TRBD2 (5 bases). Germline V gives CDR1 SGHVS, CDR2 FQNEAQ. The V and J ends lost 5 bases and 0 bases respectively, with 20 bases between them. This CDR3 spans 17 amino acids. The CDR3 DNA sequence: TGTGCCAGCAGCCCGAGTGGGGAAGCGGAGAGCTCCTACGAGCAGTACTTC. Residues: CASSPSGEAESSYEQYF.

This clone came up once. The rearrangement links TRBV6-5 to TRBJ2-5; perhaps TRBD2 as D (6 bases). CDR3 length equals 13 residues. Germline V lookup: CDR1 MNHEY, CDR2 SVGAGI. The V and J ends lost 6 bases and 4 bases respectively, with 12 bases between them. The CDR3 reads CASRSGGTETQYF. CDR3 bases: TGTGCCAGCAGATCCGGGGGAACAGAGACCCAGTACTTC.

The chain joins TRBV2 to TRBJ2-3, with 8 positions matching TRBD1. Germline lookup yields CDR1 SNHLY and CDR2 FYNNEI. Losses at the gene ends were 6 bases for V and 5 bases for J; bases not matched to a gene: 13. The CDR3 length is 16 residues. The CDR3 DNA reads TGTGCCAGCAGGGAAATTAACAGGGGGAAGAGAGATACGCAGTATTTT. It encodes CASREINRGKRDTQYF.

The V gene is TRBV9, the J gene TRBJ2-1; 13 nucleotides match TRBD2. Germline trimming cut 6 bases from V and 5 bases from J; bases unmatched to any gene: 5. The CDR3 runs to 15 residues. Looked up from germline, CDR1 is SGDLS and CDR2 is YYNGEE. CDR3 in DNA: TGTGCCAGCACCCAAGGGACTAGCGGGGACAATGAGCAGTTCTTC. Translation: CASTQGTSGDNEQFF. The full variable domain, with the rest looked up from reference TRBV9 and TRBJ2-1, is DSGVTQTPKHLITATGQRVTLRCSPRSGDLSVYWYQQSLDQGLQFLIQYYNGEERAKGNILERFSAQQFPDLHSELNLSSLELGDSALYFCASTQGTSGDNEQFFGPGTRLTVL.

V is TRBV25-1 and J is TRBJ1-4, with D possibly being TRBD1 (6 bases). Germline CDR1 and CDR2: MGHDK and SYGVNS. The V and J ends lost 1 base and 8 bases respectively, with 17 bases between them. CDR3 size: 16 residues. Here the CDR3 reads CASSESWGGEGEKLFF. The DNA of the CDR3 is TGTGCCAGCAGTGAATCTTGGGGGGGCGAAGGAGAAAAACTGTTTTTT.

This rearrangement joins TRBV19 to TRBJ2-5; weak D call: TRBD2 (5 bases). Germline lookup yields CDR1 LNHDA and CDR2 SQIVND (reference sequence). The length of the CDR3 is 14 residues. Deletions cut 2 bases from V and 5 bases from J, with 12 bases between. DNA of the CDR3: TGTGCCAGTAGTATATCCCTGTCGGGGGAGACCCAGTACTTC. This encodes CASSISLSGETQYF.

The chain carries TRBV6-6 and TRBJ2-3; D is uncertain. Germline CDR1 reads MNHNY; CDR2 reads SVGAGI (reference sequence). This CDR3 contains 13 residues. V was cut by 4 bases and J by 10 bases, with 15 bases left in between. The CDR3 here is CASSSYVELPQYF. DNA for the CDR3: TGTGCCAGCAGTTCCTATGTCGAGCTCCCGCAGTATTTT.

This clone was observed a handful of times. The V and J genes are TRBV5-1 and TRBJ2-1; 7 bases are shared with TRBD2. There are 16 residues in the CDR3. Germline V gene sequence: CDR1 SGHRS, CDR2 YFSETQ. Trimming removed 0 bases from V and 9 bases from J; junction bases left unmatched: 12. This CDR3 is CASSLGPGRDGSEQFF. The CDR3 DNA reads as TGCGCCAGCAGCTTGGGTCCAGGGAGGGACGGAAGTGAGCAGTTCTTC.

This clone was observed a single time. The V call is TRBV19, the J call TRBJ2-7, with D maybe TRBD1 (6 bases). This CDR3 is built from 14 residues. The germline gives CDR1 LNHDA, CDR2 SQIVND (reference sequence). The germline V and J ends were trimmed by 10 bases and 0 bases, with 16 bases remaining between them. The CDR3 is CANPGQPFSYEQYF. CDR3 bases: TGTGCCAACCCCGGACAGCCCTTCTCCTACGAGCAGTACTTC.

V usage is TRBV5-6 and J usage is TRBJ2-7; D gene uncertain. CDR1 is SGHDT, CDR2 YYEEEE, per germline. With 4 bases removed from V and 2 bases from J, the gap between germline ends came to 13 bases. This CDR3 has 14 amino acids. The CDR3 DNA reads as TGTGCCAGCAGCCCAAGCTGGCAGGCCTACGAGCAGTACTTC. Its translation: CASSPSWQAYEQYF.

The chain recombines TRBV6-6 with TRBJ2-3; D perhaps matches TRBD2 (5 bases). The germline V and J ends were trimmed by 2 bases and 5 bases, with 5 bases remaining between them. Germline CDR1 MNHNY, CDR2 SVGAGI (reference sequence). This CDR3 has 12 residues. CDR3 in amino acids: CASSYREDTQYF. CDR3 nucleotides: TGTGCCAGCAGTTACCGGGAAGATACGCAGTATTTT.

Only one count was recorded for this clone. V usage is TRBV5-4 and J usage is TRBJ1-4; 11 bases are a match to TRBD1. This CDR3 has 14 amino acids. Germline V lookup: CDR1 SGHNT, CDR2 YYREEE (reference sequence). The trim removed 4 bases at V and 7 bases at J, leaving 3 bases unmatched. In DNA form, the CDR3 reads TGTGCCAGCAGCACGGACAGGGGGCTTGAAAAACTGTTTTTT. Amino acids: CASSTDRGLEKLFF.

The V gene is TRBV27, the J gene TRBJ2-4; D not certain. The V end was cut by 6 bases, the J end by 0 bases, with 12 bases between. Germline CDR1 MNHEY, CDR2 SMNVEV (reference sequence). This CDR3 region has 15 residues. In DNA, the CDR3 is TGTGCCAGCAGACCCAGGTTCTTAGCCAAAAACATTCAGTACTTC. It is translated as CASRPRFLAKNIQYF.

There are a few counts of this clone. The CDR3 region has the DNA TGTGCCAGCAGTCCGACTCGGGAAGCTTTCTTT. Its translation: CASSPTREAFF. The chain carries TRBV11-2 and TRBJ1-1; D unclear. This CDR3 is 11 amino acids long. CDR1 is SGHAT and CDR2 is FQNNGV in the germline V gene. V lost 6 bases and J 8 bases, leaving 10 bases between the germline ends.

V is TRBV11-3 and J is TRBJ2-5, with D possibly being TRBD1 (6 bases). Trimming cost V 5 bases and J 0 bases, with 10 bases left between them. CDR1 is SGHNT, CDR2 YENEEA, per germline. CDR3 length: 14 amino acids. CDR3 sequence: CASSPRDNQETQYF. The CDR3 nucleotides read TGTGCCAGCAGCCCCCGGGACAACCAAGAGACCCAGTACTTC.